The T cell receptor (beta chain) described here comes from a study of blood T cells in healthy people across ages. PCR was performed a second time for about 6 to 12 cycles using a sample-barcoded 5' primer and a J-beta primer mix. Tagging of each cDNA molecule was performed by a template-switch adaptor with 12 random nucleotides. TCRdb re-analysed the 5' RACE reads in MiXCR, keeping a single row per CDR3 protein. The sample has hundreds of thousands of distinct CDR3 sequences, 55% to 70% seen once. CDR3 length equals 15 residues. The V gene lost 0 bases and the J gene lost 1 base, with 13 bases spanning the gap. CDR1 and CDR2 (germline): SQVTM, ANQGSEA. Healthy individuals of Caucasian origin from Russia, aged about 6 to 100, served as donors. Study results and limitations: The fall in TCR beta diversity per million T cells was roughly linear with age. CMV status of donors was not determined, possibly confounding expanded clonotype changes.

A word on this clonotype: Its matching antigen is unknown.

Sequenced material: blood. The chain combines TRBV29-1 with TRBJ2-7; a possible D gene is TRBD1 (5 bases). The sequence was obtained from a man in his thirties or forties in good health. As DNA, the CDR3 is TGCAGCGTTGAAGATAGGGGCTTGTCGTCCTACGAGCAGTACTTC. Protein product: CSVEDRGLSSYEQYF.